This TCR beta chain was recorded in a study of regulatory T cells in long-lasting Graves disease. Germline V gene sequence: CDR1 SGHAT, CDR2 FQNNGV. Trimming removed 5 bases at V and 4 bases at J, with 9 bases between. This CDR3 is 13 amino acids long. Study-wide findings and caveats: Persistent disease samples used TRBV28, TRBJ1-2 and TRBJ2-5 preferentially.

iRepertoire HTBI primers and Arm-PCR of CDR3 regions built TCR beta libraries. Via MiXCR, TCRdb re-called the multiplex PCR reads, giving one row per CDR3 protein. This table has 450,000 to 600,000 distinct CDR3 sequences, about a sixth appearing once. About this clonotype itself: As yet, its antigen is unknown. This clone may be a read error of a much larger clone one base away.

Regarding time point: newly diagnosed GD, antithyroid drugs for less than 3 months. There was RNA extracted from PBMCs, and the TCR library was made from it. A further study also used this sample, focusing on T cells in Graves' hyperthyroidism and ophthalmopathy.

The chain couples TRBV11-2 to TRBJ2-1, with D unresolved. Sample: peripheral blood mononuclear cells (PBMCs), taken at new diagnosis, from a patient treated with antithyroid drugs. This receptor was obtained from a man aged 40-49 years with Graves disease. CDR3 region: CASSPSVYNEQFF. In DNA, the CDR3 is TGTGCCAGCAGCCCCAGCGTATACAATGAGCAGTTCTTC.